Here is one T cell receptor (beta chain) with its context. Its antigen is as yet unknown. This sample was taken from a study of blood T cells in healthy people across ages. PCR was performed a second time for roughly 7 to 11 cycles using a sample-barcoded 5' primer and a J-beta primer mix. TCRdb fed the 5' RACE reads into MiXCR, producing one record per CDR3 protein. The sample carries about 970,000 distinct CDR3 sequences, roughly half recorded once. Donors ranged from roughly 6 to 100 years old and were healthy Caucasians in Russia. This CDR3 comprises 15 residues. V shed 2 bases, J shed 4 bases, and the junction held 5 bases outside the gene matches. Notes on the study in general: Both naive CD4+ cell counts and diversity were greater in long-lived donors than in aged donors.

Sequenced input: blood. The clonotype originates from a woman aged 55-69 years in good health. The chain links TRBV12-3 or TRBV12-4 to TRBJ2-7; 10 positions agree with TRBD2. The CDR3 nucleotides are TGTGCCAGCAGTTTACTTCCTAGCGGGAGATACGAGCAGTACTTC. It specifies CASSLLPSGRYEQYF.